A selection of T cell receptor beta chains follows, all from one sample in a study of beta chain features in type 1 diabetes. Clones were sequenced by immunoSEQ multiplex PCR, and TCRdb holds only the in-frame ones, with some missing. Of around 250,000 clones detected, around 14% appear once; the ten largest clones hold about 0.018%. The sample was naive CD4+ T cells from blood. These receptors all stem from a man aged 30 to 45 with type 1 diabetes. The CDR3 runs from the conserved cysteine through the conserved F or W. Each record gives: CDR3 DNA, CDR3 protein, CDR3 length, J gene, V gene, D gene, clone size. The D gene is left open where the match is weak. Not every row has a clone size; where given, it reads once, few, many or a size class.

CDR3nt: TGTGCCAGTAGTAACGGACAGGGGGCCGATCAGCCCCAGCATTTT
CDR3aa: CASSNGQGADQPQHF
len: 15
j_gene: TRBJ1-5
v_gene: TRBV19
d_gene: TRBD1
abundance: few

CDR3nt: TGTGCCAGCAGTGGACAATCGGCACAAGAGACCCAGTACTTC
CDR3aa: CASSGQSAQETQYF
len: 14
j_gene: TRBJ2-5
v_gene: TRBV6-1
d_gene: .
abundance: .

CDR3nt: TGTGCCAGCTCACCAGTGGGACAGGGGAAGACTGAAGCTTTCTTT
CDR3aa: CASSPVGQGKTEAFF
len: 15
j_gene: TRBJ1-1
v_gene: TRBV18
d_gene: TRBD1
abundance: few

CDR3nt: TGTGCCAGCAGTGAAGCGTTGGGGAGGACCGGAGGGTCCTACGAGCAGTACTTC
CDR3aa: CASSEALGRTGGSYEQYF
len: 18
j_gene: TRBJ2-7
v_gene: TRBV6-1
d_gene: .
abundance: few

CDR3nt: TGTGCCAGTAGTGCCCTCTACGGGGAGCTGTTTTTT
CDR3aa: CASSALYGELFF
len: 12
j_gene: TRBJ2-2
v_gene: TRBV19
d_gene: .
abundance: few

CDR3nt: TGTGCCAGCTCACCAATACGGTCCGGGGCCAACGTCCTGACTTTC
CDR3aa: CASSPIRSGANVLTF
len: 15
j_gene: TRBJ2-6
v_gene: TRBV18
d_gene: .
abundance: .

CDR3nt: TGTGCCTGGAGTGTCGGACGGACGGCGGGCTCCTATAATTCACCCCTCCACTTT
CDR3aa: CAWSVGRTAGSYNSPLHF
len: 18
j_gene: TRBJ1-6
v_gene: TRBV30
d_gene: .
abundance: few

CDR3nt: TGTGCCAGCAGCCAACAAGGGGGAAACGCCGGGGAGCTGTTTTTT
CDR3aa: CASSQQGGNAGELFF
len: 15
j_gene: TRBJ2-2
v_gene: TRBV11-2
d_gene: .
abundance: few

CDR3nt: TGTGCCAGCAGCCCAAGGGGTGGTACTGAAGCTTTCTTT
CDR3aa: CASSPRGGTEAFF
len: 13
j_gene: TRBJ1-1
v_gene: TRBV7-2
d_gene: .
abundance: .

CDR3nt: TGTGCCATCAGTGAGTCGTATGGGACAGGCCTTGAACGGGATTTT
CDR3aa: CAISESYGTGLERDF
len: 15
j_gene: TRBJ1-3
v_gene: TRBV10-3
d_gene: TRBD1
abundance: .

CDR3nt: TGTGCCAGCAGCGCCGGACAGGGGGGTGAAGCTTTCTTT
CDR3aa: CASSAGQGGEAFF
len: 13
j_gene: TRBJ1-1
v_gene: TRBV9
d_gene: TRBD1
abundance: few

CDR3nt: TGTGCCAGCAGCTTAGGGGGGCAGAAGAACACTGAAGCTTTCTTT
CDR3aa: CASSLGGQKNTEAFF
len: 15
j_gene: TRBJ1-1
v_gene: TRBV9
d_gene: .
abundance: .

CDR3nt: TGCGCCAGCAGTCTCCGCTCTGGGGCCAACGTCCTGACTTTC
CDR3aa: CASSLRSGANVLTF
len: 14
j_gene: TRBJ2-6
v_gene: TRBV5-1
d_gene: .
abundance: .

CDR3nt: TGTGCCAGCAGTGAGCTCAGGGCTGGGGCCAACGTCCTGACTTTC
CDR3aa: CASSELRAGANVLTF
len: 15
j_gene: TRBJ2-6
v_gene: TRBV6-1
d_gene: .
abundance: .

CDR3nt: TGTGCCAGCTCACCCGGGGAGGGCCTCCAAGAGACCCAGTACTTC
CDR3aa: CASSPGEGLQETQYF
len: 15
j_gene: TRBJ2-5
v_gene: TRBV18
d_gene: TRBD2
abundance: .

CDR3nt: TGTGCCAGCAGTCAGACGGGGGGGATGAACACCGGGGAGCTGTTTTTT
CDR3aa: CASSQTGGMNTGELFF
len: 16
j_gene: TRBJ2-2
v_gene: TRBV7-2
d_gene: TRBD2
abundance: .

CDR3nt: TGTGCCAGCAGTCTCTCAGCGCGGGACAGGATTTTAGCTTTCTTT
CDR3aa: CASSLSARDRILAFF
len: 15
j_gene: TRBJ1-1
v_gene: TRBV21-1
d_gene: .
abundance: .

CDR3nt: TGTGCCAGCAGTTACGTAGCGGTGGGATACGAGCAGTACTTC
CDR3aa: CASSYVAVGYEQYF
len: 14
j_gene: TRBJ2-7
v_gene: TRBV6-5
d_gene: .
abundance: .

CDR3nt: TGTGCCAGCAGCTTATCGACAGGGACGAACCTCCACTTT
CDR3aa: CASSLSTGTNLHF
len: 13
j_gene: TRBJ1-6
v_gene: TRBV7-2
d_gene: TRBD1
abundance: .

CDR3nt: TGTGCCAGCAGCCCCAGGGGGGTGGTCTACAATGAGCAGTTCTTC
CDR3aa: CASSPRGVVYNEQFF
len: 15
j_gene: TRBJ2-1
v_gene: TRBV7-9
d_gene: .
abundance: .

CDR3nt: TGTGCCAGCAGGGTTCGCGGGCAGGAGAACACCGGGGAGCTGTTTTTT
CDR3aa: CASRVRGQENTGELFF
len: 16
j_gene: TRBJ2-2
v_gene: TRBV7-9
d_gene: .
abundance: few

CDR3nt: TGTGCCAGCAGCTTGGAGGGTGTTCAGCCCCAGCATTTT
CDR3aa: CASSLEGVQPQHF
len: 13
j_gene: TRBJ1-5
v_gene: TRBV7-9
d_gene: .
abundance: .

CDR3nt: TGTGCCAGCAGTTTATCGCGGGCCGTCCCGTTGTTCTTC
CDR3aa: CASSLSRAVPLFF
len: 13
j_gene: TRBJ2-1
v_gene: TRBV27
d_gene: .
abundance: few

CDR3nt: TGTGCCAGCAGGGATGACAGGGTTTTAAATTCACCCCTCCACTTT
CDR3aa: CASRDDRVLNSPLHF
len: 15
j_gene: TRBJ1-6
v_gene: TRBV6-1
d_gene: TRBD1
abundance: .